The rows below give T cell receptor beta chains drawn from one sample of a study of response to subunit inactivated influenza vaccine. One entry per CDR3 protein, called by TCRdb with MiXCR from the RT-PCR reads. The data show almost 250,000 distinct CDR3 sequences, with less than 15% seen just once and over 6.5% held by the top ten. Sample: non-naive T cells sorted from PBMCs, taken around 15 days before vaccination. These receptors all stem from a man aged 45-65 years who received an inactivated influenza vaccine. CDR3s include the opening cysteine and the closing phenylalanine or tryptophan. D genes are given only for firm matches. The size of a clone is reported for some rows only, either as once, few or many, or as a class for expanded clones.

size | J | D | V | DNA | CDR3
- | TRBJ1-1 | - | TRBV7-2 | TGTGCCAGCAGCTTGTCCTCTTACACTGAAGCTTTCTTT | CASSLSSYTEAFF
few | TRBJ1-4 | TRBD1 | TRBV3-1 | TGTGCCAGCAGCCATTCAAGGGGGACAGCGACTAATGAAAAACTGTTTTTT | CASSHSRGTATNEKLFF
- | TRBJ1-2 | TRBD1 | TRBV4-1 | TGCGCCAGCAGCCCAGATAGAGGGGGCGACTATGGCTACACCTTC | CASSPDRGGDYGYTF
- | TRBJ2-1 | TRBD2 | TRBV20-1 | TGCAGTGCTAGAGGACTAGCGGGAGGGGGAAGCTCCTACAATGAGCAGTTCTTC | CSARGLAGGGSSYNEQFF
few | TRBJ1-1 | - | TRBV7-2 | TGTGCCAGCAGGGGATCACAGTCGAACACTGAAGCTTTCTTT | CASRGSQSNTEAFF
- | TRBJ1-6 | - | TRBV5-1 | TGCGCCAGCAGCTTGGGAAATCATAATTCACCCCTCCACTTT | CASSLGNHNSPLHF
many | TRBJ2-2 | - | TRBV3-1 | TGTGCCAGCAGCCATCATGACCGGAACGGGGAGCTGTTTTTT | CASSHHDRNGELFF
- | TRBJ2-7 | TRBD1 | TRBV25-1 | TGTGCCAGCAGCAAACAGGGGAGCTACGAGCAGTACTTC | CASSKQGSYEQYF
- | TRBJ1-4 | - | TRBV10-3 | TGTGCCATCAGTGAGGTCGGCGGAACAACTAATGAAAAACTGTTTTTT | CAISEVGGTTNEKLFF
many | TRBJ1-2 | - | TRBV29-1 | TGCAGCGTAACGACAGGATATGGCTACACCTTC | CSVTTGYGYTF
- | TRBJ1-5 | - | TRBV6-2/TRBV6-3 | TGTGCCAGCAGTTGGGGGGAACGACAGCCCCAGCATTTT | CASSWGERQPQHF
- | TRBJ2-1 | - | TRBV11-2 | TGTGCCAGCAGCTTTAGGAGTAGGCGGGGTGAGCAGTTCTTC | CASSFRSRRGEQFF
few | TRBJ2-1 | TRBD2 | TRBV5-6 | TGTGCCAGCAGCTTTACGGGGGGATACTACAATGAGCAGTTCTTC | CASSFTGGYYNEQFF
few | TRBJ2-3 | - | TRBV4-2 | TGTGCCAGCAGCCAAGAGAAGGGTTCAGATACGCAGTATTTT | CASSQEKGSDTQYF
few | TRBJ2-3 | TRBD2 | TRBV7-9 | TGTGCCAGCAGCTTATCACTAGCGGGAGGGGAGACGCAGTATTTT | CASSLSLAGGETQYF
few | TRBJ2-5 | - | TRBV3-1 | TGTGCCAGCAGCCCCTCGGGGGCTGGGGAGACCCAGTACTTC | CASSPSGAGETQYF
- | TRBJ2-6 | - | TRBV30 | TGTGCCGGCCACAGGGAAGCCGGGGCCAACGTCCTGACTTTC | CAGHREAGANVLTF
many | TRBJ2-1 | - | TRBV7-9 | TGTGCCAGCAGCTTGGGTCTGAAAGATTCTGGGTTCTTC | CASSLGLKDSGFF
few | TRBJ2-7 | TRBD1 | TRBV10-3 | TGTGCCATCAGTTCGTTACAGGGGATGAACGAGCAGTACTTC | CAISSLQGMNEQYF
- | TRBJ2-1 | TRBD1 | TRBV6-2/TRBV6-3 | TGTGCCAGCAACAGGGGGCTCTACAATGAGCAGTTCTTC | CASNRGLYNEQFF
- | TRBJ2-7 | - | TRBV10-3 | TGTGCCATCAGTGGATCAAACGAGCAGTACTTC | CAISGSNEQYF
- | TRBJ2-7 | - | TRBV3-1 | TGTGCCAGCAGCCATCCGGACGGACGTTACGAGCAGTACTTC | CASSHPDGRYEQYF
few | TRBJ2-7 | TRBD1 | TRBV5-1 | TGCGCCAGCAGCCGCGGGACAGGGGAGGACGAGCAGTACTTC | CASSRGTGEDEQYF
- | TRBJ2-6 | - | TRBV4-3 | TGCGCCAGCAGCCAAGATGTTGGGGCTGGGGCCAACGTCCTGACTTTC | CASSQDVGAGANVLTF
many | TRBJ2-7 | TRBD1 | TRBV7-2 | TGTGCCAGCAGCCGCGGGACAGGGGTCTACGAGCAGTACTTC | CASSRGTGVYEQYF
many | TRBJ1-1 | - | TRBV11-2 | TGTGCCAGCAGTCCAGGGGTACGGAACACTGAAGCTTTCTTT | CASSPGVRNTEAFF
- | TRBJ2-7 | - | TRBV10-3 | TGTGCATCGGGGGCGGGGTTCGAGCAGTACTTC | CASGAGFEQYF
few | TRBJ1-2 | - | TRBV7-9 | TGTGCCAGCAGCTTACCGGGGGCGATCTATGGCTACACCTTC | CASSLPGAIYGYTF
many | TRBJ1-2 | - | TRBV12-3/TRBV12-4 | TGTGCCAGCAGTTTGGGAATAGGGGCGATATATGGCTACACCTTC | CASSLGIGAIYGYTF
- | TRBJ2-5 | TRBD1 | TRBV7-8 | TGTGCCAGCAGCCCCGGAAGGGGGCGCGAGACCCAGTACTTC | CASSPGRGRETQYF
many | TRBJ2-1 | - | TRBV7-8 | TGTGCCAGCAGCTTAGTGCTGGCGGGGGAGCAGTTCTTC | CASSLVLAGEQFF
once | TRBJ2-1 | - | TRBV6-2/TRBV6-3 | TGTGCCAGCAGAACCGGGACCAGGAACAATGAGCAGTTCTTC | CASRTGTRNNEQFF
many | TRBJ2-1 | - | TRBV5-1 | TGCGCCAGCAGGGTGGGTAACTACAATGAGCAGTTCTTC | CASRVGNYNEQFF
few | TRBJ1-1 | TRBD1 | TRBV6-6 | TGTGCCAGCAGTTCCGGGACAGGGGGTTTGGCTTTCTTT | CASSSGTGGLAFF
few | TRBJ1-2 | TRBD1 | TRBV7-2 | TGTGCCAGCAGCTCGGGACAGGGATATGGCTACACCTTC | CASSSGQGYGYTF
- | TRBJ1-4 | - | TRBV30 | TGTGCCTGGAGTTTCTTCGGCGAAAAACTGTTTTTT | CAWSFFGEKLFF
- | TRBJ2-7 | - | TRBV6-2/TRBV6-3 | TGTGCCAGCAGGGATCCGGGACCGAGCTCCTACGAGCAGTACTTC | CASRDPGPSSYEQYF
few | TRBJ2-7 | - | TRBV20-1 | TGCAGTGCTGTTCCCCCGGCAGGTTTCTCCTACGAGCAGTACTTC | CSAVPPAGFSYEQYF
many | TRBJ1-1 | - | TRBV6-6 | TGTGCCACCTCCTTACGGGGGGGGGCGGAAGCTTTCTTT | CATSLRGGAEAFF
- | TRBJ1-1 | - | TRBV5-1 | TGCGCCAGCAGCCCGATACAGGACGGGTACAGCACTGAAGCTTTCTTT | CASSPIQDGYSTEAFF
many | TRBJ1-4 | - | TRBV7-9 | TGTGCCAGCAGCCTACAGGACTTGGTTTTT | CASSLQDLVF